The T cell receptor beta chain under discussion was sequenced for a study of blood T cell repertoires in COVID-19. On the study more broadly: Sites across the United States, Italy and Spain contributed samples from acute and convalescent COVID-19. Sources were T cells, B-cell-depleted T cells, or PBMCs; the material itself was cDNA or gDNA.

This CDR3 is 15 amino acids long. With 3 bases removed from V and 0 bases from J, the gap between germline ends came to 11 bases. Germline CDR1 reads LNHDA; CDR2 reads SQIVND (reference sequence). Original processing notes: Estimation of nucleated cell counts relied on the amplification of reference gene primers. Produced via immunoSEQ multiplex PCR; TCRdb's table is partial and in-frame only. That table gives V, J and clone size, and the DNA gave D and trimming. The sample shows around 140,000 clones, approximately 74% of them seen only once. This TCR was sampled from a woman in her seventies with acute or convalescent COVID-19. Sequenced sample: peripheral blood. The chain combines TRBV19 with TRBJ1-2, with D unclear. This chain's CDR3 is CASSMRSEPNYGYTF. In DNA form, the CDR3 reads TGTGCCAGTAGTATGAGGTCAGAACCTAACTATGGCTACACCTTC. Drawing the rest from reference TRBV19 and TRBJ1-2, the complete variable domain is DGGITQSPKYLFRKEGQNVTLSCEQNLNHDAMYWYRQDPGQGLRLIYYSQIVNDFQKGDIAEGYSVSREKKESFPLTVTSAQKNPTAFYLCASSMRSEPNYGYTFGSGTRLTVV.